The 5 T cell receptor beta chains given below trace back to one sample, sequenced in a study of Ad26.COV2.S vaccination and SARS-CoV-2 variants. Only in-frame clones appear in the TCRdb table, and some are missing; sequencing was by immunoSEQ multiplex PCR. The sample has 400,000 to 450,000 clones, over 75% seen once. Treatment described: around 19 received Ad26.COV2.S at low or high dose, single or two shots; 5 received placebo; per-sample allocation not given. Sample collection was performed on day 63 after the first vaccine or placebo injection. Sequencing used peripheral blood, obtained in a trial of Ad26.COV2.S vaccine versus placebo. The receptor source for this set is a person between 18 and 65 years old who received the Ad26.COV2.S COVID-19 vaccine or a placebo.

The CDR3 DNA is TGTGCCAGCAGCTTCGGCTCGAGCGGGGAGCTGTTTTTT. Translating gives CASSFGSSGELFF. The V and J genes are TRBV11-3 and TRBJ2-2; D gene uncertain. Trimming pared 3 bases from V and 7 bases from J, leaving 9 bases between. This CDR3 is 13 amino acids long. Per the germline V gene, CDR1 is SGHNT and CDR2 is YENEEA.

With respect to this clone: The same CDR3 can be traced to other DNA sequences in this sample. V is TRBV2 and J is TRBJ2-7; 8 nucleotides line up with TRBD2. CDR1 is SNHLY and CDR2 is FYNNEI in the germline V gene. The CDR3 has 13 residues. Germline trimming cut 6 bases from V and 3 bases from J; bases unmatched to any gene: 4. The CDR3 loop reads CASSPGLGYEQYF. CDR3 in DNA: TGTGCCAGCAGCCCGGGACTAGGCTACGAGCAGTACTTC.

This clone has a single count. The V and J genes are TRBV6-5 and TRBJ1-3; 7 nucleotides agree with TRBD1. V was pared by 7 bases and J by 11 bases, with 8 bases of the junction left unmatched. This CDR3 has 12 residues. CDR1 and CDR2 (germline): MNHEY, SVGAGI. This CDR3 reads CASTSRTGPIYF. The CDR3 DNA reads as TGTGCCAGCACCTCTCGGACAGGCCCCATATATTTT.

The rearrangement links TRBV14 to TRBJ1-5; the D is unclear. Germline V gene sequence: CDR1 SGHDN, CDR2 FVKESK. V was cut by 1 base and J by 2 bases, with 0 bases left in between. The CDR3 runs 12 residues. In DNA, the CDR3 is TGTGCCAGCAGCCAAGGCAATCAGCCCCAGCATTTT. Translated: CASSQGNQPQHF. The whole variable domain, filled in from reference TRBV14 and TRBJ1-5, reads EAGVTQFPSHSVIEKGQTVTLRCDPISGHDNLYWYRRVMGKEIKFLLHFVKESKQDESGMPNNRFLAERTGGTYSTLKVQPAELEDSGVYFCASSQGNQPQHFGDGTRLSIL.

In regard to this clone: The same CDR3 can be traced to other DNA sequences in this sample. The chain has TRBV19 and TRBJ2-2; D gene uncertain. Trimming stripped 6 bases from V and 0 bases from J, with 8 bases between. Germline CDR1 LNHDA, CDR2 SQIVND (reference sequence). CDR3 size: 14 residues. The CDR3 reads CASRGPANTGELFF. The CDR3 bases are TGTGCCAGTAGGGGCCCGGCGAACACCGGGGAGCTGTTTTTT.